The 9 T cell receptor beta chains below all came from one sample that was sequenced in a study of beta chain features in type 1 diabetes. Study findings and constraints: Shorter TCRB CDR3s, moderately but significantly so, marked every one of the four CD4+ subsets in Type 1 diabetes patients.

What these receptors recognize is not known. Expressed TCRB transcripts were sequenced because the isolated RNA had all been reverse transcribed beforehand. Here immunoSEQ multiplex PCR was the method, and the copy in TCRdb shows in-frame clones only, minus some. This table holds roughly 100,000 clones, roughly 28% found once. Input material: central memory CD4+ T cells from blood. The receptors shown here come from a woman aged 18-29 years with type 1 diabetes.

This clone was observed a few times. The V call is TRBV19, the J call TRBJ2-3; tentative D call: TRBD1 (5 bases). This CDR3 is 14 amino acids long. Trimming left V 5 bases short and J 2 bases short, with 11 bases between. Germline lookup yields CDR1 LNHDA and CDR2 SQIVND (reference sequence). The CDR3 bases are TGTGCCAGTAGTTTCCAGACAGCCACAGATACGCAGTATTTT. It is translated as CASSFQTATDTQYF.

This clone was observed a handful of times. DNA of the CDR3: TGTGCCAGCAGCCCAGGGGGGCTAGCGGGAGAGGATGGTTGGTATTTT. It yields the protein CASSPGGLAGEDGWYF. The chain employs TRBV7-2 and TRBJ2-3; TRBD2 aligns across 10 bases. The V gene end was trimmed by 5 bases and the J gene end by 14 bases; junction bases not matched to a gene: 19. The CDR3 has 16 amino acids. Germline CDR1 SGHTA, CDR2 FQGNSA.

The V and J genes are TRBV5-1 and TRBJ2-5; TRBD1 matches at 10 bases. Looked up from germline, CDR1 is SGHRS and CDR2 is YFSETQ. Trimming removed 5 bases from V and 5 bases from J; junction bases left unmatched: 9. This CDR3 has 15 amino acids. The chain's CDR3 is CASSPTGGGGETQYF. DNA of the CDR3: TGCGCCAGCAGTCCGACAGGGGGCGGAGGGGAGACCCAGTACTTC. Looking up the rest from reference TRBV5-1 and TRBJ2-5 gives the full variable domain: KAGVTQTPRYLIKTRGQQVTLSCSPISGHRSVSWYQQTPGQGLQFLFEYFSETQRNKGNFPGRFSGRQFSNSRSEMNVSTLELGDSALYLCASSPTGGGGETQYFGPGTRLLVL.

The chain joins TRBV5-1 to TRBJ2-4; TRBD2 agrees at 7 bases. The CDR3 runs 13 residues. Germline CDR1 reads SGHRS; CDR2 reads YFSETQ. The J segment lost 7 bases and the V segment lost 0 bases, leaving 1 base of the junction unmatched. Here the CDR3 reads CASSLETSNIQYF. CDR3 nucleotides: TGCGCCAGCAGCTTGGAGACTAGCAACATTCAGTACTTC.

In its sample, this clone was seen many times. The rearrangement links TRBV9 to TRBJ2-7, with D perhaps matching TRBD2 (5 bases). The CDR3 has 16 residues. The germline V gene encodes CDR1 SGDLS and CDR2 YYNGEE. Trimming removed 0 bases from V and 0 bases from J, with 13 bases in between. In DNA, the CDR3 is TGTGCCAGCAGCGTAGGTTCAGGAGGTGACTCCTACGAGCAGTACTTC. Translated, it gives CASSVGSGGDSYEQYF.

This clone was seen a few times. J is TRBJ1-2 and V is TRBV19; 8 bases agree with TRBD1. The germline V gene encodes CDR1 LNHDA and CDR2 SQIVND (reference sequence). J gave up 4 bases and V 6 bases, and 13 bases lay outside the gene matches. The CDR3 covers 16 residues. CDR3 coding DNA: TGTGCCAGTAGCCCCACCGGACAGGGCAAGAGCTATGGCTACACCTTC. This translates into CASSPTGQGKSYGYTF.

Worth noting for this clone: The junction departs from the called germline gene at one end, perhaps through a read error. The genes are TRBV6-1 and TRBJ2-5; 7 positions agree with TRBD1. Germline CDR1 is MNHNS and CDR2 is SASEGT. The length of the CDR3 is 13 residues. The CDR3, as DNA: TGTGCCAGCAGGGAAGGGGGCAAAGAGACCCAGTACTTC. This sequence encodes CASREGGKETQYF.

This clone was counted a few times. The gene calls are TRBV7-3 and TRBJ1-1; 8 bases fit TRBD1. Losses at the gene ends were 1 base for V and 6 bases for J; bases not matched to a gene: 10. CDR1 and CDR2 from the germline V gene are SGHTA and FQGTGA. The length of the CDR3 is 16 residues. CDR3 protein: CASSLRQGALGAEAFF. The DNA of the CDR3 is TGTGCCAGCAGCTTAAGGCAGGGGGCGTTGGGGGCTGAAGCTTTCTTT.

This clone was seen more than once but under ten times. The chain uses TRBV18 and TRBJ1-2; D is unclear. Looked up from germline, CDR1 is KGHSH and CDR2 is LQKENI. Trimming pared 3 bases from V and 8 bases from J, leaving 13 bases between. The CDR3 loop spans 13 amino acids. The CDR3 here is CASSPDASEGYTF. The CDR3, as DNA: TGTGCCAGCTCACCCGACGCCTCGGAGGGCTACACCTTC.